The 24 T cell receptor beta chains reported below all come from one sample, sequenced in a study of tumor-infiltrating lymphocytes in localized non-small cell lung cancer. Sequencing was performed with immunoSEQ multiplex PCR; in TCRdb, only in-frame clones are kept and a portion is missing. The table records approximately 9,000 clones, 82% of them present only once. The sequenced sample consisted of uninvolved lung tissue not adjacent to the tumor. The receptor set was obtained from a human donor with non-small cell lung cancer.

Only a few counts were recorded for this clone. V is TRBV19 and J is TRBJ1-6, with TRBD1 matching over 9 bases. V was clipped by 9 bases and J by 11 bases; unmatched bases: 11. In germline, CDR1 is LNHDA, CDR2 SQIVND (reference sequence). This CDR3 contains 14 residues. The DNA for the CDR3 is TGTGCCAGGCACTCCGGGACAGGGAGGGCACCCCTCCACTTT. Translating it yields CARHSGTGRAPLHF. The whole variable domain, filled in from reference TRBV19 and TRBJ1-6, reads DGGITQSPKYLFRKEGQNVTLSCEQNLNHDAMYWYRQDPGQGLRLIYYSQIVNDFQKGDIAEGYSVSREKKESFPLTVTSAQKNPTAFYLCARHSGTGRAPLHFGNGTRLTVT.

V usage is TRBV5-5 and J usage is TRBJ1-2; maybe TRBD1 (5 bases). Germline CDR1 reads SGHKS; CDR2 reads YYEKEE (reference sequence). Trimming stripped 0 bases from V and 2 bases from J, with 17 bases between. The CDR3 runs to 17 residues. The CDR3 reads CASSLAKGGAENYGYTF. The CDR3 bases are TGTGCCAGCAGCTTGGCCAAGGGTGGGGCGGAAAACTATGGCTACACCTTC.

This sequence joins TRBV7-3 and TRBJ2-1; 10 nucleotides align to TRBD2. Looked up from germline, CDR1 is SGHTA and CDR2 is FQGTGA. The CDR3 extends over 17 amino acids. Trimming took 5 bases from V and 3 from J; bases not matched to a gene: 10. CDR3 coding DNA: TGTGCCAGCAGCAAGTCCCAACTAGCGGGGAACTACAATGAGCAGTTCTTC. Encoded protein: CASSKSQLAGNYNEQFF.

The rearrangement joins TRBV18 to TRBJ2-3; the match to TRBD2 covers 9 bases. CDR3 length equals 17 residues. Germline CDR1 KGHSH, CDR2 LQKENI. V lost 2 bases and J lost 1; bases outside the gene matches: 7. Here the CDR3 DNA reads TGTGCCAGCTCACCAATTAGGACTAGCGCCCGCACAGATACGCAGTATTTT. The encoded protein is CASSPIRTSARTDTQYF.

The chain has TRBV19 and TRBJ2-3; D is unclear. The CDR3 has 14 amino acids. V shed 7 bases and J shed 0 bases, with 11 bases lying between them. Germline lookup yields CDR1 LNHDA and CDR2 SQIVND (reference sequence). The CDR3 loop is CASTLGGSTDTQYF. The CDR3 DNA is TGTGCCAGTACTTTGGGCGGAAGCACAGATACGCAGTATTTT.

The rearrangement links TRBV6-1 to TRBJ1-5, with 8 bases matching TRBD1. V was clipped by 2 bases and J by 6 bases; unmatched bases: 12. The germline V gene encodes CDR1 MNHNS and CDR2 SASEGT. The CDR3 is 17 residues long. In DNA, the CDR3 is TGTGCCAGCAGTGAAAGGACAGGGCGGGTCGTAAGTCAGCCCCAGCATTTT. Its translation is CASSERTGRVVSQPQHF.

Comments on this clone: The same CDR3 also results from other DNA sequences found in this sample. The chain uses TRBV5-1 and TRBJ2-2, with D perhaps given as TRBD1 or TRBD2 (5 bases each). V was cut by 2 bases and J by 2 bases, with 10 bases left in between. Per germline, CDR1 SGHRS and CDR2 YFSETQ. This CDR3 region has 15 residues. Here the CDR3 DNA reads TGCGCCAGCAGCTTCCGGGACCCTAACACCGGGGAGCTGTTTTTT. It codes for CASSFRDPNTGELFF.

The chain has TRBV7-2 and TRBJ2-7, with D uncertain. V was shortened by 3 bases and J by 6 bases, with 9 bases between the two germline ends. The length of the CDR3 is 12 residues. Germline assignment: CDR1 SGHTA and CDR2 FQGNSA. The CDR3 region is CASSFVLPEQYF. CDR3 coding DNA: TGTGCCAGCAGCTTCGTGCTTCCCGAGCAGTACTTC.

This clone has a handful of counts. The chain links TRBV7-3 to TRBJ1-2; D is perhaps TRBD1 (5 bases). The germline CDR1 and CDR2 sequences are SGHTA and FQGTGA. The CDR3 is 14 amino acids. Trimming took off 5 bases at V and 2 bases at J, with 12 bases between the two ends. This chain's CDR3 is CASSPSQGNYGYTF. For the CDR3, the DNA is TGTGCCAGCAGCCCCTCTCAGGGAAACTATGGCTACACCTTC.

J is TRBJ1-6 and V is TRBV4-1; 7 nucleotides match TRBD1. V lost 2 bases to trimming and J lost 7 bases; unmatched junction nucleotides: 5. CDR1 is MGHRA and CDR2 is YSYEKL in the germline V gene. The CDR3 is 15 amino acids. CDR3 sequence (DNA): TGCGCCAGCAGCCAACTCCGGGACAGCAATTCACCCCTCCACTTT. Protein product: CASSQLRDSNSPLHF.

The rearrangement joins TRBV5-4 to TRBJ1-6; no definite D call. The V gene lost 0 bases and the J gene lost 9 bases, with 10 bases spanning the gap. The CDR3 runs 14 residues. The germline CDR1 and CDR2 sequences are SGHNT and YYREEE (reference sequence). CDR3 sequence (DNA): TGTGCCAGCAGCTTGGCAGGCTTTAGTTCACCCCTCCACTTT. Protein sequence: CASSLAGFSSPLHF.

This clone has only a few counts. V gene TRBV9 combines with J gene TRBJ1-1, with TRBD1 as a possible D gene (5 bases). Germline assignment: CDR1 SGDLS and CDR2 YYNGEE. The CDR3 has 14 residues. V gave up 7 bases and J gave up 5 bases, with 18 bases separating them. In DNA, the CDR3 is TGTGCCAGCTCAGGACACGGACCCGGGACTGAAGCTTTCTTT. As protein: CASSGHGPGTEAFF.

This rearrangement joins TRBV5-1 to TRBJ2-1; D gene ambiguous. The CDR3 consists of 16 residues. Trimming pared 3 bases from V and 0 bases from J, leaving 13 bases between. Per the germline V gene, CDR1 is SGHRS and CDR2 is YFSETQ. CDR3 residues: CASSSSGVSSYNEQFF. The CDR3 DNA reads as TGCGCCAGCAGCTCGTCCGGAGTTAGCTCCTACAATGAGCAGTTCTTC.

The chain recombines TRBV6-6 with TRBJ1-2; 8 bases line up with TRBD1. Trimming removed 7 bases from V and 0 bases from J; junction bases left unmatched: 7. In germline, CDR1 is MNHNY, CDR2 SVGAGI (reference sequence). The CDR3 totals 15 residues. The CDR3 DNA follows: TGTGCCAGCAATAGACAGGGGCCGCCTAACTATGGCTACACCTTC. Its translation: CASNRQGPPNYGYTF.

The chain joins TRBV7-9 to TRBJ2-1; D may be TRBD1 or TRBD2 (5 bases each). The ends were cut back, 5 bases at V and 6 bases at J, with 17 bases in the middle. Germline values: CDR1 SEHNR, CDR2 FQNEAQ (reference sequence). The CDR3 runs 15 residues. Written as DNA, the CDR3 is TGTGCCAGCAGCCCGGGACCAGCAATAGTCAATGAGCAGTTCTTC. Translating it yields CASSPGPAIVNEQFF.

V is TRBV6-5 and J is TRBJ2-7, with 9 bases identical to TRBD2. The CDR3 loop spans 15 amino acids. The V segment lost 1 base and the J segment 3 bases; nucleotides outside the gene matches: 4. Germline V gene lookup returns CDR1 MNHEY and CDR2 SVGAGI. The CDR3 nucleotides are TGTGCCAGCAGTTACTGGCGGGAGGGCCGCTACGAGCAGTACTTC. Translated: CASSYWREGRYEQYF.

The chain recombines TRBV28 with TRBJ1-1; maybe TRBD1 (6 bases). The CDR3 is 15 amino acids. The germline V gene has CDR1 MDHEN and CDR2 SYDVKM. With 5 bases removed from V and 6 bases from J, the gap between germline ends came to 19 bases. CDR3 nucleotides: TGTGCCAGCAGTACTTCCTCTACAGGGTTCCCTGAAGCTTTCTTT. It encodes CASSTSSTGFPEAFF.

This chain uses TRBV4-2 with TRBJ2-7, with D tentatively TRBD2 (6 bases). CDR1 and CDR2 (germline): LGHNA, YNFKEQ. V lost 4 bases and J lost 8, with 12 bases in between. CDR3 length: 12 amino acids. The CDR3 spells CASSRLGGKQYF. The CDR3 DNA follows: TGTGCCAGCAGCCGACTGGGGGGTAAGCAGTACTTC.

The rearrangement uses TRBV7-2 and TRBJ2-7, with TRBD1 matching over 9 bases. V lost 3 bases, J lost 5 bases, and 5 bases stayed unmatched. The CDR3 consists of 14 residues. The germline gives CDR1 SGHTA, CDR2 FQGNSA. The CDR3: CASSFDRGGNEQYF. Here the CDR3 DNA reads TGTGCCAGCAGCTTCGACAGGGGGGGAAACGAGCAGTACTTC.

The genes are TRBV5-6 and TRBJ1-1, with D possibly being TRBD1 (6 bases). The CDR3 is 14 amino acids. The germline CDR1 and CDR2 sequences are SGHDT and YYEEEE. Trimming stripped 4 bases from V and 2 bases from J, with 12 bases between. The CDR3 DNA follows: TGTGCCAGCAGCCCCAGGGGCCAAAACACTGAAGCTTTCTTT. Encoded protein: CASSPRGQNTEAFF.

This chain connects TRBV29-1 to TRBJ1-2, with a tentative D call TRBD1 (6 bases). Trimming left V 5 bases short and J 8 bases short, with 21 bases between. CDR3 length: 14 residues. Germline V CDR1 and CDR2: SQVTM, ANQGSEA. The CDR3 nucleotides are TGCAGCGTTCGGCGGGGATCGGGGGCAGAGGGCTACACCTTC. It codes for CSVRRGSGAEGYTF.

The gene calls are TRBV6-5 and TRBJ2-5; D is possibly TRBD2 (7 bases). Germline CDR1 and CDR2: MNHEY and SVGAGI. This CDR3 has 14 amino acids. V lost 6 bases, J lost 5 bases, and 16 bases lay in between. CDR3 bases: TGTGCCAGCAGCTACGGCGGGGGCGGGGAGACCCAGTACTTC. It specifies CASSYGGGGETQYF.

CDR3 DNA: TGTGCCAGCGGGACAGCCTACGAGCAGTACTTC. The encoded protein is CASGTAYEQYF. V gene TRBV5-6 combines with J gene TRBJ2-7; 7 nucleotides align to TRBD1. The CDR3 has 11 amino acids. J lost 2 bases, V lost 7 bases, and 0 bases had no gene match. Germline CDR1 reads SGHDT; CDR2 reads YYEEEE.

The chain couples TRBV10-3 to TRBJ2-3, with D possibly TRBD2 on 6 matching bases. The germline V gene has CDR1 ENHRY and CDR2 SYGVKD. The germline V and J ends were trimmed by 4 bases and 5 bases, with 16 bases remaining between them. The CDR3 is 15 amino acids. CDR3 coding DNA: TGTGCCATCAGTGTCCAGGGAGGCCCCAAAGATACGCAGTATTTT. Protein product: CAISVQGGPKDTQYF.